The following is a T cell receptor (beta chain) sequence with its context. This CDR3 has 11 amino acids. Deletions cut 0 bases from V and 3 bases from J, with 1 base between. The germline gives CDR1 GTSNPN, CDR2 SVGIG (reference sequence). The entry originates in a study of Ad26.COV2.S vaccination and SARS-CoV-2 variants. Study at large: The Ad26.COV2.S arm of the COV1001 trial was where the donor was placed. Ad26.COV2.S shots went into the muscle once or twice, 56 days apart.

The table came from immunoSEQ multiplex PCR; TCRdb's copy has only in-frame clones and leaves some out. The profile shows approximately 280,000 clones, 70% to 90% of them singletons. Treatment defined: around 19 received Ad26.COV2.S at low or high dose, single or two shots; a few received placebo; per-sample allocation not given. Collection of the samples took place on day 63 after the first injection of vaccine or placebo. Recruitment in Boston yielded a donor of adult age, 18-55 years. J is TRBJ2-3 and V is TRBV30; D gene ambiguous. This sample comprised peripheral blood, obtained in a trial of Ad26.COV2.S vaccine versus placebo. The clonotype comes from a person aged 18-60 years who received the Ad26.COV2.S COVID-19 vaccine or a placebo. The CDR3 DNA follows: TGTGCCTGGAGTGTAACAGATACGCAGTATTTT. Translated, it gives CAWSVTDTQYF.